This T cell receptor (beta chain) was identified in a study of T cells in Graves' hyperthyroidism and ophthalmopathy. CDR3 length: 16 residues. Trimming took 5 bases from V and 4 from J; bases not matched to a gene: 7. Germline V gives CDR1 MNHNS, CDR2 SASEGT. This clonotype was seen only a few times. Authors of the study amplified TCR beta CDR3 regions from RNA transcripts. The primer set for the first-round RT-PCR of the TCR CDR3 was HTBI. TCRdb used MiXCR to reprocess the multiplex PCR reads, holding one entry per CDR3 protein. The repertoire holds approximately 690,000 distinct CDR3 sequences, about 15% seen once, with about an eighth in the top ten.

The sequence came from a woman in her fifties or sixties with Graves' ophthalmopathy. This rearrangement joins TRBV6-1 to TRBJ1-5; 11 nucleotides match TRBD1. The sequencing sample was made of blood. This chain's CDR3 is CASSPGTGGRNQPQHF. Written as DNA, the CDR3 is TGTGCCAGCAGTCCCGGGACAGGGGGTAGGAATCAGCCCCAGCATTTT.